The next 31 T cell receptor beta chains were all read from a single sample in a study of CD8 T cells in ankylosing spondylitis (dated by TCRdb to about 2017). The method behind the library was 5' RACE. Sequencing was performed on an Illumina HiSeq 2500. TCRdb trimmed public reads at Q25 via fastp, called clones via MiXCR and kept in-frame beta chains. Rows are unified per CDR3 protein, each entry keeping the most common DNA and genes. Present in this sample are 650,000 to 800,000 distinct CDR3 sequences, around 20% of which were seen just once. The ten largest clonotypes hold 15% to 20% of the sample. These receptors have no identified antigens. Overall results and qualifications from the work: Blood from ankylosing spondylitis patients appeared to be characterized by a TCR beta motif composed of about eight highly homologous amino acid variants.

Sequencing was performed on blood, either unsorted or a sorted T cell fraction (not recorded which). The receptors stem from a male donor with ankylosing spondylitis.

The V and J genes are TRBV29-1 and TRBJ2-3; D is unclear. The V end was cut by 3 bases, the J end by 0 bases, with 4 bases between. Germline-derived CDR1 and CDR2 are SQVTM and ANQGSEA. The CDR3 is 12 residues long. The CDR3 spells CSVDASTDTQYF. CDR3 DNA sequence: TGCAGCGTTGACGCTAGCACAGATACGCAGTATTTT.

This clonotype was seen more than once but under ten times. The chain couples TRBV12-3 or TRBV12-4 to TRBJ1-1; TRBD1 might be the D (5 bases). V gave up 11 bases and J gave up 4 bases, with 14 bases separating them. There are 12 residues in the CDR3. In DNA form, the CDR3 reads TGTGCCGGACGGGACGATAGCACTGAAGCTTTCTTT. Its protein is CAGRDDSTEAFF.

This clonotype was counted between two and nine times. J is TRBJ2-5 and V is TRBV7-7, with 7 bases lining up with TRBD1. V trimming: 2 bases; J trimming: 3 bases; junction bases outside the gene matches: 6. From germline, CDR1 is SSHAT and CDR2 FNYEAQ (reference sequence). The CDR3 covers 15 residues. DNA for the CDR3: TGTGCCAGCAGCTTAAAATGGGACAGCGAAGAGACCCAGTACTTC. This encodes CASSLKWDSEETQYF. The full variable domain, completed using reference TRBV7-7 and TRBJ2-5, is GAGVSQSPRYKVTKRGQDVTLRCDPISSHATLYWYQQALGQGPEFLTYFNYEAQPDKSGLPSDRFSAERPEGSISTLTIQRTEQRDSAMYRCASSLKWDSEETQYFGPGTRLLVL.

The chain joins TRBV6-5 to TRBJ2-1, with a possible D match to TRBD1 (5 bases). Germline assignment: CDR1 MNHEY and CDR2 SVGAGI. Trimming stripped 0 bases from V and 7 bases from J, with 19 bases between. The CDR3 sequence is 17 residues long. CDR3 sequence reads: CASSYSKGSGHSNEQFF. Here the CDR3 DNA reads TGTGCCAGCAGTTACTCGAAGGGGTCAGGCCATTCTAATGAGCAGTTCTTC.

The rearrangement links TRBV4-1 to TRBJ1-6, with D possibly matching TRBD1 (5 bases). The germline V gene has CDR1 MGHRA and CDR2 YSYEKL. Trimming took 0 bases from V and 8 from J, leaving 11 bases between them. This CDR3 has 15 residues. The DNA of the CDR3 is TGCGCCAGCAGCCAAGAATTACAGGTCCATTCACCCCTCCACTTT. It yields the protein CASSQELQVHSPLHF.

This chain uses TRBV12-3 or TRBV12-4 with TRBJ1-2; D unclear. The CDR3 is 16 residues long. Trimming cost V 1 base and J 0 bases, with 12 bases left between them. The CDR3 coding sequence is TGTGCCAGCAGTTTAGTAAGGACGGTCTCTAACTATGGCTACACCTTC. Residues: CASSLVRTVSNYGYTF.

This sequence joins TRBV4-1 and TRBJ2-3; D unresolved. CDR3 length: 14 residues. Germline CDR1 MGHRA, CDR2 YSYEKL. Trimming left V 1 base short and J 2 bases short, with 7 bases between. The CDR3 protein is CASSQVMATDTQYF. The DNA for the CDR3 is TGCGCCAGCAGCCAAGTGATGGCCACAGATACGCAGTATTTT.

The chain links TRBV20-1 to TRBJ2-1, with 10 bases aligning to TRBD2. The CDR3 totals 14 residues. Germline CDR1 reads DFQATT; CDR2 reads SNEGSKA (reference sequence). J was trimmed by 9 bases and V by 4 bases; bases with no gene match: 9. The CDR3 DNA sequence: TGCAGTGCTACGGGACTAGCGAGAATCGGTGAGCAGTTCTTC. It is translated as CSATGLARIGEQFF.

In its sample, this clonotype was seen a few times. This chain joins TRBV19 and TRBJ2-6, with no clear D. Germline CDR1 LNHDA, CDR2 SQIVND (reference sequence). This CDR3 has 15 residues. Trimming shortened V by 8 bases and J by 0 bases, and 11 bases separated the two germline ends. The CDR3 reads CASLPGTSGANVLTF. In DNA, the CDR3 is TGTGCCAGTTTGCCGGGCACCTCTGGGGCCAACGTCCTGACTTTC.

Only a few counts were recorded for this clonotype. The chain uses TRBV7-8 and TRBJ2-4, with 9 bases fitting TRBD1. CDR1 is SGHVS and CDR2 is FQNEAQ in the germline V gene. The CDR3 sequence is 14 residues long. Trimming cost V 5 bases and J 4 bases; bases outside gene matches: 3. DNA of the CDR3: TGTGCCAGCAGCCTAGGGACAGGGAAAAACATTCAGTACTTC. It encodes CASSLGTGKNIQYF.

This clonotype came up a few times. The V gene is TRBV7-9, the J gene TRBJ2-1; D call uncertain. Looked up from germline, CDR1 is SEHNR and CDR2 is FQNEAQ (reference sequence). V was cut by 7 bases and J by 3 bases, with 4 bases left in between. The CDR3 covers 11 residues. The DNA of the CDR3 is TGTGCCAGCACTATCTACAATGAGCAGTTCTTC. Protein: CASTIYNEQFF.

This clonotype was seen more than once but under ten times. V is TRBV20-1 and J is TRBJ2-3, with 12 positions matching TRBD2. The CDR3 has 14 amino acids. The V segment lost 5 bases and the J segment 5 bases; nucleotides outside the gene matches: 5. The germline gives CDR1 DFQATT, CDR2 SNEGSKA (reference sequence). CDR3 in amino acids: CSAGPSGRVDTQYF. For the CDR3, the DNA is TGCAGTGCTGGTCCTAGCGGGAGGGTAGATACGCAGTATTTT.

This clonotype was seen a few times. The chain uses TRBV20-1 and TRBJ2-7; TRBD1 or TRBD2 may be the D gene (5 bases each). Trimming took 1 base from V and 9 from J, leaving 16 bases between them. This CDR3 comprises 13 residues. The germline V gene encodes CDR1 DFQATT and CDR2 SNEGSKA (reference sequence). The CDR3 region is CSARGDGGYGQYF. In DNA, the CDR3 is TGCAGTGCTAGAGGGGACGGAGGCTATGGGCAGTACTTC.

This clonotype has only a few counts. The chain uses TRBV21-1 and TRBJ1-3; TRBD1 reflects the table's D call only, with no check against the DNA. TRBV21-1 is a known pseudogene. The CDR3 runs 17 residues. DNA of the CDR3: TGTGCCAGCAGCAGTTCAAGCGGCAGGGGGCCTGGAAACACCATATATTTT. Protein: CASSSSSGRGPGNTIYF.

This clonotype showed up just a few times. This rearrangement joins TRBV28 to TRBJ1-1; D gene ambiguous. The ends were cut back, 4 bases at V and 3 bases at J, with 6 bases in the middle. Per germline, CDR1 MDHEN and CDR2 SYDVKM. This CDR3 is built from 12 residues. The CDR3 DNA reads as TGTGCCAGCAGTTATATACACACTGAAGCTTTCTTT. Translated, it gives CASSYIHTEAFF.

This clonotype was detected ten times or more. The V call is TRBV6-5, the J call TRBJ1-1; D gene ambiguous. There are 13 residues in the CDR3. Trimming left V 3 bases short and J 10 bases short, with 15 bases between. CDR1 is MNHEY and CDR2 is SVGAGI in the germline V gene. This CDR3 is CASSYKIFSGAFF. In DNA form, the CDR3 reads TGTGCCAGCAGTTATAAGATATTTTCCGGAGCTTTCTTT.

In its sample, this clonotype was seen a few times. CDR3 sequence: CASSPGGLAGYNEQFF. The DNA of the CDR3 is TGTGCCAGCAGCCCCGGCGGACTAGCTGGCTACAATGAGCAGTTCTTC. The chain is built from TRBV6-1 and TRBJ2-1; 8 bases agree with TRBD2. CDR1 and CDR2 (germline): MNHNS, SASEGT. The CDR3 is 16 amino acids. V trimming: 6 bases; J trimming: 3 bases; junction bases outside the gene matches: 10.

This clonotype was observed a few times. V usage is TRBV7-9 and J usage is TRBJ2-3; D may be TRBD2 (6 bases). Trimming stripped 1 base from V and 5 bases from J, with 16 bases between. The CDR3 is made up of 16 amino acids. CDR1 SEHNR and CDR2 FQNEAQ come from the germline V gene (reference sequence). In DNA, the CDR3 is TGTGCCAGCAGCTTAGGGCGGGGCGAGATCGAAGATACGCAGTATTTT. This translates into CASSLGRGEIEDTQYF.

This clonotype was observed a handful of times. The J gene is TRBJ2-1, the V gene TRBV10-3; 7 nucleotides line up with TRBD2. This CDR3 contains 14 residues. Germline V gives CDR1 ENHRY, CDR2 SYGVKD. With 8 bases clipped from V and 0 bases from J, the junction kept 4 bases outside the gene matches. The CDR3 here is CAIGGGTSYNEQFF. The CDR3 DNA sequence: TGTGCCATCGGGGGGGGGACCTCCTACAATGAGCAGTTCTTC.

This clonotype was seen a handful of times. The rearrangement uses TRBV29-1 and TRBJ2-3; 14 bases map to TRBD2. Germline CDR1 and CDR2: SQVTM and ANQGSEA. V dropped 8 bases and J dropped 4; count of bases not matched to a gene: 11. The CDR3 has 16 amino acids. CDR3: CSSLGGTSGSADTQYF. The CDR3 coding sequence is TGCAGCTCCCTCGGGGGGACTAGCGGGAGTGCAGATACGCAGTATTTT.

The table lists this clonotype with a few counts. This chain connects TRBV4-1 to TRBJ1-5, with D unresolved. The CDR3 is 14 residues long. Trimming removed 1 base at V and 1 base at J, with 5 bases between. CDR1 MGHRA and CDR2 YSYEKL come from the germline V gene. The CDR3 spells CASSQVGSNQPQHF. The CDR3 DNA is TGCGCCAGCAGCCAAGTTGGGAGCAATCAGCCCCAGCATTTT.

The DNA for the CDR3 is TGCGCCAGCGGTAGGACTAGCGGAGCCTACGAGCAGTACTTC. As protein: CASGRTSGAYEQYF. The chain links TRBV5-1 to TRBJ2-7; 10 bases are a match to TRBD2. Germline V CDR1 and CDR2: SGHRS, YFSETQ. Trimming removed 7 bases from V and 2 bases from J; junction bases left unmatched: 6. The CDR3 sequence is 14 residues long. The whole variable domain, remainder taken from reference TRBV5-1 and TRBJ2-7, is KAGVTQTPRYLIKTRGQQVTLSCSPISGHRSVSWYQQTPGQGLQFLFEYFSETQRNKGNFPGRFSGRQFSNSRSEMNVSTLELGDSALYLCASGRTSGAYEQYFGPGTRLTVT.

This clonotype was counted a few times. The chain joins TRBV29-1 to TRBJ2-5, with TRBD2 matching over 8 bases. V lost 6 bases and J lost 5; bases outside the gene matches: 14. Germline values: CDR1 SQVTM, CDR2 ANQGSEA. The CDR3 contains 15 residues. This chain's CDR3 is CSVATGGPPRETQYF. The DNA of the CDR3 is TGCAGCGTGGCCACGGGAGGGCCACCGAGGGAGACCCAGTACTTC.

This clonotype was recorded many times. The CDR3 DNA reads as TGTGCCAGCAGCTTGAGCCCGGGCACTGAAGCTTTCTTT. Encoded protein: CASSLSPGTEAFF. V gene TRBV6-1 combines with J gene TRBJ1-1; no definite D call. Trimming took 6 bases from V and 4 from J, leaving 12 bases between them. CDR3 size: 13 residues. Germline CDR1 and CDR2: MNHNS and SASEGT.

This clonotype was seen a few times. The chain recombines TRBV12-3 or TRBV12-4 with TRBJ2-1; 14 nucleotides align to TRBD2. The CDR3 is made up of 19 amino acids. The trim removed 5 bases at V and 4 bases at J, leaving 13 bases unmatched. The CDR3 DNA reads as TGTGCCAGCAGTCTCTACCGACTAGCGGGGGGGTACCCTTACAATGAGCAGTTCTTC. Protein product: CASSLYRLAGGYPYNEQFF.

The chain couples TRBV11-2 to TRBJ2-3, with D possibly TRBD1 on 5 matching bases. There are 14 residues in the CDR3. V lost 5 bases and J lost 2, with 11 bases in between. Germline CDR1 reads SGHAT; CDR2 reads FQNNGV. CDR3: CASSPGHLTDTQYF. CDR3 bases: TGTGCCAGCAGCCCCGGACACCTCACAGATACGCAGTATTTT.

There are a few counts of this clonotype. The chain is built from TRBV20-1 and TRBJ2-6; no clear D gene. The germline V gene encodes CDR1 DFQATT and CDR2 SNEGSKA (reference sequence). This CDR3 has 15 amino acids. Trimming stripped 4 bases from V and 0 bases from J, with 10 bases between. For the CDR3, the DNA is TGCAGTGCTAAGGACCGCCTCTCTGGGGCCAACGTCCTGACTTTC. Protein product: CSAKDRLSGANVLTF.

In nucleotides, the CDR3 is TGTGCCAGCAGCGTATCCCCGGGACTCACTGGGGATGAGCAGTTCTTC. Translating gives CASSVSPGLTGDEQFF. The chain has TRBV9 and TRBJ2-1; perhaps TRBD2 as D (6 bases). Germline values: CDR1 SGDLS, CDR2 YYNGEE. The CDR3 spans 16 residues. V was clipped by 1 base and J by 8 bases, with 19 bases between them.

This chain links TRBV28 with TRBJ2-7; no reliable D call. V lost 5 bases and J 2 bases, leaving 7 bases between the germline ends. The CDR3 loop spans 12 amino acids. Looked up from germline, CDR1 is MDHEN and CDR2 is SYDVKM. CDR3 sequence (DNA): TGTGCCAGCAGTCAACCGGCCTACGAGCAGTACTTC. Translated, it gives CASSQPAYEQYF.

The CDR3 DNA sequence: TGTGCCAGCAGCCGTGAGTACTACGAGCAGTACTTC. Its protein product is CASSREYYEQYF. The chain carries TRBV28 and TRBJ2-7; D unresolved. Trimming left V 6 bases short and J 3 bases short, with 9 bases between. The CDR3 runs 12 residues. CDR1 and CDR2 (germline): MDHEN, SYDVKM.

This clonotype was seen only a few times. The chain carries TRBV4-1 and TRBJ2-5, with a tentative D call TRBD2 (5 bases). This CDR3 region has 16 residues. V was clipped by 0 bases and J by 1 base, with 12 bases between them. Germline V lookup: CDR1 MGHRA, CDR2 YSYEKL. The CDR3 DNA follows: TGCGCCAGCAGCCAAGAAGGGAGCGGCCGCCAAGAGACCCAGTACTTC. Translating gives CASSQEGSGRQETQYF.